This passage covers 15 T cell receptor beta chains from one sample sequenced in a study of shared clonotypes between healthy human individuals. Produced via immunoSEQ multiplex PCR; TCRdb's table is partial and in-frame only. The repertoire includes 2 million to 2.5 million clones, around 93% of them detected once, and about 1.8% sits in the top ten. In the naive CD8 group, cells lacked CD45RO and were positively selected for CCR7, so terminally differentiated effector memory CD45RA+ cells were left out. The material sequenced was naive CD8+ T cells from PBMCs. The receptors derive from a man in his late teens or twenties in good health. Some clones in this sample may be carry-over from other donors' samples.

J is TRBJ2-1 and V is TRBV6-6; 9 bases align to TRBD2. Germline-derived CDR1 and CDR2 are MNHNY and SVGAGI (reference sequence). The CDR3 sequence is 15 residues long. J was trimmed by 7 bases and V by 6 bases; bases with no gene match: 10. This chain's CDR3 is CASSLAGFLGNEQFF. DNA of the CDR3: TGTGCCAGCAGCCTAGCGGGATTCTTGGGGAATGAGCAGTTCTTC.

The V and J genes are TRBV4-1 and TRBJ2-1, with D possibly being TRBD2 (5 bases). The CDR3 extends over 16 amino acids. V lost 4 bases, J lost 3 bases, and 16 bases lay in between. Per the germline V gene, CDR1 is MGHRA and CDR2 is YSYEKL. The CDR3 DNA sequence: TGCGCCAGCAGCCCCACCATCGGACTGAACTACAATGAGCAGTTCTTC. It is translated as CASSPTIGLNYNEQFF.

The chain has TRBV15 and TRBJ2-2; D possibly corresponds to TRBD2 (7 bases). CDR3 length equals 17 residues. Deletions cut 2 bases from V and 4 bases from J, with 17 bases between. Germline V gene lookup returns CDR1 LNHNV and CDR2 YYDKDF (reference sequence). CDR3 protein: CATSRHGGRRSTGELFF. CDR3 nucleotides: TGTGCCACCAGCAGACACGGGGGGCGCAGAAGCACCGGGGAGCTGTTTTTT.

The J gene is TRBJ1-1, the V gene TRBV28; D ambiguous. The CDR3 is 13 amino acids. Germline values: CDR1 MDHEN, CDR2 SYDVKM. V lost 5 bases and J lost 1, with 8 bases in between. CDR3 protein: CASSPTRNTEAFF. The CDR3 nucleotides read TGTGCCAGCAGTCCCACACGGAACACTGAAGCTTTCTTT.

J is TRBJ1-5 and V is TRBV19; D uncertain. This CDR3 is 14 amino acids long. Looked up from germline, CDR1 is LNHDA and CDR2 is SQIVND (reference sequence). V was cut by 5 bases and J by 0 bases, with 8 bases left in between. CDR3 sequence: CASSRAYSNQPQHF. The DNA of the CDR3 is TGTGCCAGTAGTCGCGCGTATAGCAATCAGCCCCAGCATTTT. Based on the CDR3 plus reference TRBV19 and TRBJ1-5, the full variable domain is DGGITQSPKYLFRKEGQNVTLSCEQNLNHDAMYWYRQDPGQGLRLIYYSQIVNDFQKGDIAEGYSVSREKKESFPLTVTSAQKNPTAFYLCASSRAYSNQPQHFGDGTRLSIL.

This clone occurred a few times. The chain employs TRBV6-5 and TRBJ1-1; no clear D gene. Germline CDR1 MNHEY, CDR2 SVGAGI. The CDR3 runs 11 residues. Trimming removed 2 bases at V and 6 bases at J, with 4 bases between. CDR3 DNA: TGTGCCAGCAGTTACCCCCCTGAAGCTTTCTTT. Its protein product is CASSYPPEAFF.

The CDR3 coding sequence is TGTGCCATCAGTGAGTCGAGCCTATACACCGGGGAGCTGTTTTTT. This codes for CAISESSLYTGELFF. The chain joins TRBV10-3 to TRBJ2-2; unclear D gene. Germline-derived CDR1 and CDR2 are ENHRY and SYGVKD. The CDR3 runs to 15 residues. V lost 0 bases and J lost 3, with 8 bases in between.

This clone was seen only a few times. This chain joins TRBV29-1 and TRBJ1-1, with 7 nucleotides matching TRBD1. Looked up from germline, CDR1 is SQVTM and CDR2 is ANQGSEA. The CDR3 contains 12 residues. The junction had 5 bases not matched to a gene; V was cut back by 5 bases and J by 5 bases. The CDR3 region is CSVTGVRTEAFF. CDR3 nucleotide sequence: TGCAGCGTTACAGGGGTGCGAACTGAAGCTTTCTTT. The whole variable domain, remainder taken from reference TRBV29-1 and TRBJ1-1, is SAVISQKPSRDICQRGTSLTIQCQVDSQVTMMFWYRQQPGQSLTLIATANQGSEATYESGFVIDKFPISRPNLTFSTLTVSNMSPEDSSIYLCSVTGVRTEAFFGQGTRLTVV.

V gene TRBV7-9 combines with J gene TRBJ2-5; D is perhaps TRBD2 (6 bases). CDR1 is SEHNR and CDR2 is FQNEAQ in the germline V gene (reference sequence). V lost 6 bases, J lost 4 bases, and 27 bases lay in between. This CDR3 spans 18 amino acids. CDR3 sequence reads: CASSRVPGLEKGIETQYF. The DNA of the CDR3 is TGTGCCAGCAGTCGGGTTCCGGGACTCGAGAAGGGGATAGAGACCCAGTACTTC.

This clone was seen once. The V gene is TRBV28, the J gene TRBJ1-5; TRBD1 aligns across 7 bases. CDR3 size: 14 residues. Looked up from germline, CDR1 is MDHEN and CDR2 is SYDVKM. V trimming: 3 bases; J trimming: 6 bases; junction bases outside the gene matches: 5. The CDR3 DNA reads TGTGCCAGCAGTTTTAGAGGGGGCGGTCAGCCCCAGCATTTT. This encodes CASSFRGGGQPQHF.

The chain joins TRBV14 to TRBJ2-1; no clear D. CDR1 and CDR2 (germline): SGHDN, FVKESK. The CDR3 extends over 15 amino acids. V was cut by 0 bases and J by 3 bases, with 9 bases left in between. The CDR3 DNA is TGTGCCAGCAGCCAAGATTACGGAAGCTACAATGAGCAGTTCTTC. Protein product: CASSQDYGSYNEQFF.

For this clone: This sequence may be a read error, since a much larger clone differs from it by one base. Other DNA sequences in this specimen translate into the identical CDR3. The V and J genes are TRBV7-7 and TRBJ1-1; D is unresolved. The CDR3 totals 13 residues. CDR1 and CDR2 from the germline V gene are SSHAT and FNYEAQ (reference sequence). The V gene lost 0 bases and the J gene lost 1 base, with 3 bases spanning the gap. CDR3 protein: CASSLAGNTEAFF. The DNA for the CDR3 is TGTGCCAGCAGCTTAGCAGGGAACACTGAAGCTTTCTTT.

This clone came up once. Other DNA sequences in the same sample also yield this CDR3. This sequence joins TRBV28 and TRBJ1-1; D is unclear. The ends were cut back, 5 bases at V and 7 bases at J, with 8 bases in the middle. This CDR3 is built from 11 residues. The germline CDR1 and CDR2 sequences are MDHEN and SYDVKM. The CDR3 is CASSLNREAFF. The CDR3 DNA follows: TGTGCCAGCAGTCTAAACCGTGAAGCTTTCTTT. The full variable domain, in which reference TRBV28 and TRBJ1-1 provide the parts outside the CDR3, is DVKVTQSSRYLVKRTGEKVFLECVQDMDHENMFWYRQDPGLGLRLIYFSYDVKMKEKGDIPEGYSVSREKKERFSLILESASTNQTSMYLCASSLNREAFFGQGTRLTVV.

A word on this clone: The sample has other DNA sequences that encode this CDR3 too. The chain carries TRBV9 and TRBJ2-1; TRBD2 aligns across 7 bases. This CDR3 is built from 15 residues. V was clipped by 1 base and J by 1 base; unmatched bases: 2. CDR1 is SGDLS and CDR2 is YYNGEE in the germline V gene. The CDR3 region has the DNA TGTGCCAGCAGCGTAACTAGCGCGTCCTACAATGAGCAGTTCTTC. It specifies CASSVTSASYNEQFF. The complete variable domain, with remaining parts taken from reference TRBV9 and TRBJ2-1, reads DSGVTQTPKHLITATGQRVTLRCSPRSGDLSVYWYQQSLDQGLQFLIQYYNGEERAKGNILERFSAQQFPDLHSELNLSSLELGDSALYFCASSVTSASYNEQFFGPGTRLTVL.

CDR3 nucleotide sequence: TGTGCCAGCAGTTATCGGGACAGCTATGGCTACACCTTC. Translation: CASSYRDSYGYTF. This chain uses TRBV27 with TRBJ1-2, with 7 positions matching TRBD1. Germline CDR1 MNHEY, CDR2 SMNVEV (reference sequence). The CDR3 covers 13 residues. The junction had 3 bases not matched to a gene; V was cut back by 4 bases and J by 4 bases.